The 27 T cell receptor beta chains below all came from one sample that was sequenced in a study of T cells after yellow fever vaccination. From the 5' RACE reads, TCRdb called clonotypes with MiXCR, one entry per CDR3 protein. The sample carries about 350,000 distinct CDR3 sequences, approximately 4% recorded once. The specimen was PBMCs, collected 5 days after the yellow fever booster vaccination. The source of these receptors is a man between 18 and 29 years old who received the YFV17D yellow fever vaccine.

This clonotype has a handful of counts. The chain links TRBV6-2 or TRBV6-3 to TRBJ2-7, with TRBD2 matching 7 bases. Germline V CDR1 and CDR2: MNHEY, SVGEGT. The CDR3 extends over 15 amino acids. V trimming: 4 bases; J trimming: 0 bases; junction bases outside the gene matches: 6. The CDR3 spells CASSFAGGSSYEQYF. The CDR3 DNA reads as TGTGCCAGCAGTTTCGCCGGGGGGAGCTCCTACGAGCAGTACTTC.

This clonotype was seen a handful of times. The chain carries TRBV12-5 and TRBJ2-1, with unresolved D. The germline V gene has CDR1 LGHNT and CDR2 FRNRAP. The germline V and J ends were trimmed by 1 base and 9 bases, with 10 bases remaining between them. This CDR3 has 13 amino acids. In DNA form, the CDR3 reads TGTGCTAGTGGTTTGGCGGTTTGGGGTGAGCAGTTCTTC. Translation gives CASGLAVWGEQFF.

This clonotype was recorded many times. The chain is built from TRBV5-1 and TRBJ1-6; D is unresolved. V lost 1 base, J lost 4 bases, and 15 bases lay in between. This CDR3 region has 17 residues. The V gene's germline CDR1 is SGHRS and CDR2 YFSETQ. For the CDR3, the DNA is TGCGCCAGCAGCTTGCTACCGGTCGGGGATTATAATTCACCCCTCCACTTT. Translating it yields CASSLLPVGDYNSPLHF.

V and J are TRBV6-5 and TRBJ1-1, with D perhaps matching TRBD1 (6 bases). V lost 8 bases and J lost 2, with 21 bases in between. The CDR3 loop spans 16 amino acids. CDR1 is MNHEY and CDR2 is SVGAGI in the germline V gene. CDR3 amino acids: CASGLGPGALNTEAFF. The CDR3 DNA reads as TGTGCCAGCGGCCTAGGACCAGGGGCATTAAACACTGAAGCTTTCTTT.

The chain uses TRBV9 and TRBJ1-6; 7 nucleotides agree with TRBD1. J gave up 6 bases and V 3 bases, and 12 bases lay outside the gene matches. Germline V CDR1 and CDR2: SGDLS, YYNGEE. CDR3 size: 17 residues. The CDR3 DNA sequence: TGTGCCAGCAGCGGACTGGGACAGCGTGGATTTAATTCACCCCTCCACTTT. It yields the protein CASSGLGQRGFNSPLHF.

Many counts were recorded for this clonotype. The chain joins TRBV6-2 or TRBV6-3 to TRBJ2-1, with D perhaps assigned TRBD1 or TRBD2 (5 bases each). The CDR3 loop spans 15 amino acids. CDR1 and CDR2 (germline): MNHEY, SVGEGT. Between the trimmed V and J ends, which lost 2 bases and 4 bases, there was a span of 12 bases. The CDR3 region is CASSYQAGGYNEQFF. DNA for the CDR3: TGTGCCAGCAGTTACCAGGCTGGGGGATACAATGAGCAGTTCTTC.

V gene TRBV4-2 combines with J gene TRBJ2-5, with D perhaps matching TRBD1 or TRBD2 (6 bases each). The V end lost 1 base, the J end lost 5 bases, and 29 bases lay between the germline ends. Germline V lookup: CDR1 LGHNA, CDR2 YNFKEQ. This CDR3 region has 20 residues. This chain's CDR3 is CASSQVLGQHRGPGRETQYF. The CDR3 DNA reads TGTGCCAGCAGCCAAGTTTTAGGGCAGCACCGGGGGCCTGGAAGGGAGACCCAGTACTTC.

This clonotype was found a few times. This chain links TRBV18 with TRBJ1-1; possibly TRBD1 for D (6 bases). The germline V gene has CDR1 KGHSH and CDR2 LQKENI. The CDR3 extends over 13 amino acids. Trimming removed 6 bases from V and 4 bases from J, with 12 bases in between. The CDR3 sequence is CASSPDRTTEAFF. In DNA form, the CDR3 reads TGTGCCAGCTCTCCAGACAGGACCACTGAAGCTTTCTTT.

In this sample, this clonotype turned up a few times. The chain has TRBV9 and TRBJ2-5, with TRBD2 identical over 10 bases. Losses at the gene ends were 6 bases for V and 4 bases for J; bases not matched to a gene: 9. Germline CDR1 reads SGDLS; CDR2 reads YYNGEE. The CDR3 consists of 15 residues. The CDR3 loop is CASTPEVAGGETQYF. The CDR3 bases are TGTGCCAGCACCCCCGAGGTAGCGGGGGGAGAGACCCAGTACTTC.

The table lists this clonotype with a few counts. The chain uses TRBV6-5 and TRBJ1-4; the D gene is possibly TRBD1 (5 bases). The CDR3 length is 13 residues. From germline, CDR1 is MNHEY and CDR2 SVGAGI. V was clipped by 7 bases and J by 7 bases, with 13 bases between them. For the CDR3, the DNA is TGTGCCAGCACAGCAGGGTGGGGTGAAAAACTGTTTTTT. Amino acid sequence: CASTAGWGEKLFF.

This clonotype appeared many times. The chain carries TRBV3-1 and TRBJ2-4, with D possibly called TRBD1 or TRBD2 (5 bases each). V lost 4 bases and J 0 bases, leaving 19 bases between the germline ends. Looked up from germline, CDR1 is LGHDT and CDR2 is YNNKEL (reference sequence). CDR3 length: 18 residues. CDR3 in DNA: TGTGCCAGCAGCCCTAGGCCAGGGAGCCCTGTAGCCAAAAACATTCAGTACTTC. As protein: CASSPRPGSPVAKNIQYF.

The V call is TRBV18, the J call TRBJ2-6; D ambiguous. This CDR3 has 15 amino acids. The V gene lost 0 bases and the J gene lost 0 bases, with 3 bases spanning the gap. Germline V gene sequence: CDR1 KGHSH, CDR2 LQKENI. CDR3 DNA sequence: TGTGCCAGCTCACCACCTATCTCTGGGGCCAACGTCCTGACTTTC. It specifies CASSPPISGANVLTF.

Ten or more counts support this clonotype. This sequence joins TRBV7-8 and TRBJ1-2; no clear D gene. This CDR3 is 13 amino acids long. V was shortened by 4 bases and J by 8 bases, with 14 bases between the two germline ends. Germline V gene data show CDR1 as SGHVS and CDR2 as FQNEAQ. CDR3 loop: CASSSQRVEGYTF. In DNA form, the CDR3 reads TGTGCCAGCAGCTCCCAACGGGTGGAAGGCTACACCTTC.

The chain couples TRBV7-2 to TRBJ1-2; 7 bases match TRBD1. The CDR3 is made up of 14 amino acids. The trim removed 6 bases at V and 7 bases at J, leaving 11 bases unmatched. Per germline, CDR1 SGHTA and CDR2 FQGNSA. The CDR3 DNA sequence: TGTGCCAGCAGTCCGGACAGGAGAAGTGGTGGCTACACCTTC. The encoded protein is CASSPDRRSGGYTF.

The table lists this clonotype with a few counts. This rearrangement joins TRBV29-1 to TRBJ2-7; TRBD1 matches 10 bases. The CDR3 spans 16 residues. With 5 bases clipped from V and 5 bases from J, the junction kept 15 bases outside the gene matches. Germline loops: CDR1 SQVTM, CDR2 ANQGSEA. The CDR3 sequence is CSVSLPGTGATNEQYF. CDR3 sequence (DNA): TGCAGCGTTTCACTTCCGGGGACAGGGGCAACGAACGAGCAGTACTTC.

The gene calls are TRBV5-6 and TRBJ2-2, with D maybe TRBD1 (6 bases). The V end lost 2 bases, the J end lost 7 bases, and 15 bases lay between the germline ends. This CDR3 is built from 15 residues. Germline assignment: CDR1 SGHDT and CDR2 YYEEEE. CDR3 sequence (DNA): TGTGCCAGCAGCTTTGGACAGCGGTTGGGCGGGGAGCTGTTTTTT. Residues: CASSFGQRLGGELFF. Variable domain in full (rest from reference TRBV5-6 and TRBJ2-2): DAGVTQSPTHLIKTRGQQVTLRCSPKSGHDTVSWYQQALGQGPQFIFQYYEEEERQRGNFPDRFSGHQFPNYSSELNVNALLLGDSALYLCASSFGQRLGGELFFGEGSRLTVL.

This chain connects TRBV5-4 to TRBJ2-5; D remains ambiguous. Trimming cost V 2 bases and J 5 bases, with 10 bases left between them. The CDR3 has 13 amino acids. Germline assignment: CDR1 SGHNT and CDR2 YYREEE (reference sequence). CDR3: CASSFGPDETQYF. DNA of the CDR3: TGTGCCAGCAGCTTTGGGCCCGATGAGACCCAGTACTTC.

This chain connects TRBV5-5 to TRBJ2-2; D tentatively fits TRBD1 or TRBD2 (5 bases each). The CDR3 spans 17 residues. V was cut by 6 bases and J by 0 bases, with 18 bases left in between. Germline loops: CDR1 SGHKS, CDR2 YYEKEE (reference sequence). In nucleotides, the CDR3 is TGTGCCAGCATCCTTGGGGACGGCTACGCGAACACCGGGGAGCTGTTTTTT. Encoded protein: CASILGDGYANTGELFF.

This clonotype was seen ten or more times. The chain employs TRBV6-2 or TRBV6-3 and TRBJ2-3; the D is unclear. CDR3 length equals 16 residues. V lost 0 bases to trimming and J lost 2 bases, with 12 bases between them. Looked up from germline, CDR1 is MNHEY and CDR2 is SVGEGT. The CDR3 loop is CASSYSIRSLTDTQYF. In nucleotides, the CDR3 is TGTGCCAGCAGTTACTCGATAAGGAGTCTCACAGATACGCAGTATTTT.

The CDR3 bases are TGTGCCAGCACTTCGTTTACGGGCCCCACGACGGGCTATGGCTACACCTTC. Its protein product is CASTSFTGPTTGYGYTF. The chain uses TRBV5-4 and TRBJ1-2; D gene unclear. V gave up 6 bases and J gave up 4 bases, with 25 bases separating them. This CDR3 has 17 amino acids. Looked up from germline, CDR1 is SGHNT and CDR2 is YYREEE (reference sequence).

This clonotype was observed a handful of times. The chain recombines TRBV7-6 with TRBJ2-7; no reliable D call. Between the trimmed V and J ends, which lost 1 base and 2 bases, there was a span of 12 bases. CDR3 size: 15 residues. Germline loops: CDR1 SGHVS, CDR2 FNYEAQ. The CDR3 region is CASSLGSRLAYEQYF. The DNA for the CDR3 is TGTGCCAGCAGCTTAGGAAGCCGCCTGGCCTACGAGCAGTACTTC.

This clonotype was detected many times. The chain combines TRBV20-1 with TRBJ1-1, with TRBD1 matching over 7 bases. Germline CDR1 and CDR2: DFQATT and SNEGSKA (reference sequence). The CDR3 consists of 15 residues. J gave up 1 base and V 4 bases, and 9 bases lay outside the gene matches. The CDR3: CSATPYNRGNTEAFF. The CDR3 nucleotides are TGCAGTGCTACACCTTATAACAGGGGGAACACTGAAGCTTTCTTT.

The rearrangement uses TRBV7-9 and TRBJ1-4; D gene unclear. The V gene lost 6 bases and the J gene lost 0 bases, with 11 bases spanning the gap. This CDR3 is built from 15 residues. Germline CDR1 is SEHNR and CDR2 is FQNEAQ (reference sequence). CDR3 DNA: TGTGCCAGCAGTTTTGCCCCTGCAACTAATGAAAAACTGTTTTTT. Protein product: CASSFAPATNEKLFF.

This clonotype was observed at least ten times. The CDR3 nucleotides read TGTGCCAGCACAAAGACAGAATCTGGATTGAAGCAGTACGTC. Translation: CASTKTESGLKQYV. The rearrangement joins TRBV28 to TRBJ2-7; D might be TRBD1 (5 bases). CDR1 and CDR2 (germline): MDHEN, SYDVKM. The V end lost 7 bases, the J end lost 8 bases, and 21 bases lay between the germline ends. The CDR3 has 14 residues.

The chain uses TRBV4-2 and TRBJ1-2; D not resolved. This CDR3 region has 15 residues. Trimming cost V 0 bases and J 4 bases, with 12 bases left between them. The V gene's germline CDR1 is LGHNA and CDR2 YNFKEQ. CDR3 loop: CASSQDPGAVYGYTF. The CDR3 DNA is TGTGCCAGCAGCCAAGATCCGGGTGCGGTCTATGGCTACACCTTC.

This clonotype was seen many times. V and J are TRBV5-1 and TRBJ2-2; D ambiguous. Trimming cost V 0 bases and J 6 bases, with 9 bases left between them. The CDR3 spans 14 residues. The germline V gene encodes CDR1 SGHRS and CDR2 YFSETQ. CDR3 DNA: TGCGCCAGCAGCTTGGAAGGTGGCCCCGGGGAGCTGTTTTTT. Translated, it gives CASSLEGGPGELFF.

This clonotype was observed a few times. The V and J genes are TRBV7-3 and TRBJ2-4; 8 nucleotides line up with TRBD2. The CDR3 consists of 13 residues. Trimming took 5 bases from V and 5 from J; bases not matched to a gene: 2. The germline V gene has CDR1 SGHTA and CDR2 FQGTGA. CDR3 in DNA: TGTGCCAGCAGCCCCGGGGGGGAAAACATTCAGTACTTC. It is translated as CASSPGGENIQYF. The whole variable domain, remainder taken from reference TRBV7-3 and TRBJ2-4, is GAGVSQTPSNKVTEKGKYVELRCDPISGHTALYWYRQSLGQGPEFLIYFQGTGAADDSGLPNDRFFAVRPEGSVSTLKIQRTERGDSAVYLCASSPGGENIQYFGAGTRLSVL.